This TCR beta chain was captured in a study of response to subunit inactivated influenza vaccine. Regarding the study as a whole: New T cells are recruited in small numbers by each seasonal influenza vaccination, according to the authors' suggestion.

TCRdb passed the RT-PCR reads through MiXCR, listing each CDR3 protein once. The sample includes roughly 570,000 distinct CDR3 sequences, 10% to 15% of them seen just once. Between the trimmed V and J ends, which lost 6 bases and 4 bases, there was a span of 13 bases. From germline, CDR1 is SGHVS and CDR2 FQNEAQ. The CDR3 length is 15 residues. Of note for this clonotype: Its antigen is not identified.

This specimen consisted of PBMCs from blood, obtained 35 to 45 days after vaccination. This chain uses TRBV7-8 with TRBJ2-6; no clear D gene. The receptor's source is a man aged 50-59 years who received an inactivated influenza vaccine. The CDR3 DNA reads as TGTGCCAGCAGGGCTCGGGTATGGGGGGCCAACGTCCTGACTTTC. Translation gives CASRARVWGANVLTF.